The clone carrying this T cell receptor beta chain was seen once. How the authors handled the data: Amplification with reference gene primers provided the estimates of nucleated cell counts. Assay: immunoSEQ multiplex PCR; the TCRdb copy retains only in-frame clones and omits some. That table furnishes V, J and clone size, whereas the DNA furnished D and trimming. The sample lists 190,000 or so clones, around 94% occurring once. This specimen comes from a study of blood T cell repertoires in COVID-19. Study-level background: The samples span acute and convalescent COVID-19 from the United States, Italy and Spain. PBMCs, B-cell-depleted T cells, or T cells provided the cDNA or gDNA that made up the material.

The germline V gene encodes CDR1 KGHSH and CDR2 LQKENI. V shed 5 bases and J 7 bases; nucleotides not matched to a gene: 3. This CDR3 region has 14 residues. The TCR was taken from a man aged 30 to 45 with COVID-19, enrolled during active disease. The sequencing input was peripheral blood. The rearrangement links TRBV18 to TRBJ1-6; 9 nucleotides match TRBD1. The CDR3 DNA reads TGTGCCAGCTCAACCGGGACAGGGAATTCACCCCTCCACTTT. Translated, it gives CASSTGTGNSPLHF. The full variable domain, completed using reference TRBV18 and TRBJ1-6, is NAGVMQNPRHLVRRRGQEARLRCSPMKGHSHVYWYRQLPEEGLKFMVYLQKENIIDESGMPKERFSAEFPKEGPSILRIQQVVRGDSAAYFCASSTGTGNSPLHFGNGTRLTVT.